The 9 T cell receptor beta chains reported below all come from one sample, sequenced in a study of T-cell reconstitution after alpha-beta-depleted transplantation in children (dated by TCRdb to the mid-2010s). This specimen's treatment or condition label, interpreted: allogeneic hematopoietic cell transplantation with graft depleted of TCRalphabeta T cells and CD19 B cells. The protocol used for the library was PCR. The sample was run on an Illumina HiSeq 2500. TCR library preparation used molecular barcoding, with unique molecular identifiers applied to normalize quantification of the TCRbeta repertoire. TCRdb trimmed the raw reads at Q25, called clones with MiXCR and kept productive beta chains. Rows matching on CDR3 protein sequence are summarized as one entry with the most common DNA and genes. The sample table holds 130,000 to 150,000 distinct CDR3 sequences, of which about 9% were seen once. Jointly, the top ten make up around 18% of the sample.

Sequences were derived from PBMCs, mostly from graft donor cells, sampled 180 days after TCRalphabeta/CD19-depleted stem cell transplant. These receptors were collected from a female patient aged 2-15 years who had a stem cell transplant for congenital amegakaryocytic thrombocytopenia, so the T cells may come from the graft donor.

This clonotype was seen repeatedly, ten times or more. The V call is TRBV29-1, the J call TRBJ2-3; perhaps TRBD2 as D (5 bases). Trimming stripped 3 bases from V and 1 base from J, with 8 bases between. Per germline, CDR1 SQVTM and CDR2 ANQGSEA. CDR3 length: 13 amino acids. CDR3 DNA: TGCAGCGTTGAGTCGCGGGGCACAGATACGCAGTATTTT. It specifies CSVESRGTDTQYF.

There are a few counts of this clonotype. This rearrangement joins TRBV6-5 to TRBJ2-1, with D possibly being TRBD1 or TRBD2 (6 bases each). This CDR3 region has 15 residues. The V and J ends lost 6 bases and 5 bases respectively, with 17 bases between them. Germline V CDR1 and CDR2: MNHEY, SVGAGI. For the CDR3, the DNA is TGTGCCAGCAGCTCGGGGGCGCTTTCCCACAATGAGCAGTTCTTC. This translates into CASSSGALSHNEQFF.

The chain combines TRBV28 with TRBJ1-2; D not certain. Trimming pared 3 bases from V and 14 bases from J, leaving 19 bases between. CDR1 and CDR2 from the germline V gene are MDHEN and SYDVKM. The CDR3 totals 13 residues. CDR3 residues: CASSFDTARARTF. CDR3 coding DNA: TGTGCCAGCAGTTTCGATACAGCTAGAGCTAGGACCTTC.

This clonotype was seen at least ten times. The gene calls are TRBV24-1 and TRBJ2-3, with unresolved D. Germline V gene data show CDR1 as KGHDR and CDR2 as SFDVKD. V was cut by 4 bases and J by 5 bases, with 6 bases left in between. This CDR3 has 12 residues. The CDR3 DNA follows: TGTGCCACCAGTGACACCTTAGATACGCAGTATTTT. Translating it yields CATSDTLDTQYF.

J is TRBJ2-1 and V is TRBV12-3 or TRBV12-4, with D perhaps TRBD1 (6 bases). Between the trimmed V and J ends, which lost 9 bases and 11 bases, there was a span of 11 bases. CDR3 length equals 10 residues. DNA of the CDR3: TGTGCCAGTACCGGACAGCAGCAGTTCTTC. Its protein is CASTGQQQFF.

Comment on this clonotype: Being one base from a much bigger clone, this may be a read error. The chain has TRBV5-5 and TRBJ2-3, with 7 nucleotides matching TRBD2. After removal of 0 bases from V and 5 bases from J, the junction contained 3 bases not matched to a gene. Per germline, CDR1 SGHKS and CDR2 YYEKEE (reference sequence). The length of the CDR3 is 14 residues. CDR3 in amino acids: CASSLGGGGDTQYF. Here the CDR3 DNA reads TGTGCCAGCAGCTTGGGGGGCGGGGGAGATACGCAGTATTTT.

The sample holds a few counts of this clonotype. The chain has TRBV5-4 and TRBJ2-5, with D maybe TRBD2 (5 bases). Germline V gene data show CDR1 as SGHNT and CDR2 as YYREEE (reference sequence). CDR3 size: 14 residues. The V end was cut by 0 bases, the J end by 5 bases, with 11 bases between. CDR3 in DNA: TGTGCCAGCAGCTTGGAGTCTGGCGGGGAGACCCAGTACTTC. This encodes CASSLESGGETQYF.

This clonotype is medium-sized in the sample. This chain links TRBV20-1 with TRBJ2-3; 7 bases match TRBD1. This CDR3 is built from 15 residues. CDR1 is DFQATT and CDR2 is SNEGSKA in the germline V gene (reference sequence). Trimming removed 1 base from V and 2 bases from J; junction bases left unmatched: 6. The CDR3 DNA reads TGCAGTGCTAGAGCCGAGACAGGGAACACAGATACGCAGTATTTT. Its translation: CSARAETGNTDTQYF.

This clonotype has ten or more counts. The chain couples TRBV28 to TRBJ2-3; no firm D call. CDR3 size: 12 residues. CDR1 and CDR2 from the germline V gene are MDHEN and SYDVKM. Trimming removed 3 bases from V and 4 bases from J, with 5 bases in between. The CDR3 DNA follows: TGTGCCAGCAGTTTTGAGGCAGATACGCAGTATTTT. It is translated as CASSFEADTQYF.